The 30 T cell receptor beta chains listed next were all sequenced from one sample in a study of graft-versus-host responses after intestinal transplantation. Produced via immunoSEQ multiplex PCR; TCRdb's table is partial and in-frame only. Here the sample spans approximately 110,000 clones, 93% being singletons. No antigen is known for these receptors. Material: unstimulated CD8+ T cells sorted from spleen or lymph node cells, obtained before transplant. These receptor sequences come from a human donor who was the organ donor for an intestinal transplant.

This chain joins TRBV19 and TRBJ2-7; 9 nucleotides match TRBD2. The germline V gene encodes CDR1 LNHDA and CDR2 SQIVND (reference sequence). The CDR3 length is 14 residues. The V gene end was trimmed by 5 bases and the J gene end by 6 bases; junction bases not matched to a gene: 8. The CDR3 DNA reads TGTGCCAGTAGTCCCTGGGGACTAGCCTCCGAGCAGTACTTC. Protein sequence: CASSPWGLASEQYF.

The CDR3 region has the DNA TGTGCCAGCAGTTTTTTGGGCTCCGATGCTAGCACAGATACGCAGTATTTT. It encodes CASSFLGSDASTDTQYF. The chain links TRBV27 to TRBJ2-3; D is uncertain. Germline CDR1 is MNHEY and CDR2 is SMNVEV (reference sequence). The CDR3 covers 17 residues. Trimming removed 3 bases from V and 0 bases from J, with 16 bases in between.

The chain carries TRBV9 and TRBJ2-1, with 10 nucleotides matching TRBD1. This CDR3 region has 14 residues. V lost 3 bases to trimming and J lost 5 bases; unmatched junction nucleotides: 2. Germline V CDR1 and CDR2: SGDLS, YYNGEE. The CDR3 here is CASSAGTGDNEQFF. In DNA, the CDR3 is TGTGCCAGCAGCGCCGGGACAGGGGACAATGAGCAGTTCTTC.

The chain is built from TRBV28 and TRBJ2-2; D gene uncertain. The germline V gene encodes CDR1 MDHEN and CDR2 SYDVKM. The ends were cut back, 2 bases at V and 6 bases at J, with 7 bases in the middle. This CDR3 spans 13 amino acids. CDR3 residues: CASSLSRAGELFF. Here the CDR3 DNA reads TGTGCCAGCAGTTTAAGTCGGGCCGGGGAGCTGTTTTTT.

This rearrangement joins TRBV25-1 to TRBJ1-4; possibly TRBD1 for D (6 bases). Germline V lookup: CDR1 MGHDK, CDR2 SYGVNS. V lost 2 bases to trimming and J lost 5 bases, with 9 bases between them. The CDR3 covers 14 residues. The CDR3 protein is CASSEIGGNEKLFF. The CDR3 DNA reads TGTGCCAGCAGTGAAATAGGGGGGAATGAAAAACTGTTTTTT.

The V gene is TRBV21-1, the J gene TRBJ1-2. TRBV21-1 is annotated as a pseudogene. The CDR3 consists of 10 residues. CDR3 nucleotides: TGTGCCAGCAGCAACTATGGCTACACCTTC. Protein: CASSNYGYTF.

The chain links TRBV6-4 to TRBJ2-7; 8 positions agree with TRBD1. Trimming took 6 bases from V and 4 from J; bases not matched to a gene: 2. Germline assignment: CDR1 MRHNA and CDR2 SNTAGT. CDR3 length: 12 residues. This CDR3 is CASRDRDYEQYF. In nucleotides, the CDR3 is TGTGCCAGCAGGGACAGGGATTACGAGCAGTACTTC.

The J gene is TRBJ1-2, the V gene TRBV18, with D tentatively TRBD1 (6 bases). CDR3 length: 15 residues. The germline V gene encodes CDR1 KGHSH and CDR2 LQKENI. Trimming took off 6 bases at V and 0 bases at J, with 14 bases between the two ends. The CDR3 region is CASSPWDNTNYGYTF. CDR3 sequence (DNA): TGTGCCAGCTCCCCGTGGGACAACACTAACTATGGCTACACCTTC.

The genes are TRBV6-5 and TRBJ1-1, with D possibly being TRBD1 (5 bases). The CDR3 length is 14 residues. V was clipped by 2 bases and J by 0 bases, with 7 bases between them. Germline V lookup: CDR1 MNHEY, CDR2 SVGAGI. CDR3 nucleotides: TGTGCCAGCAGTTACGGGGCAGTGAACACTGAAGCTTTCTTT. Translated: CASSYGAVNTEAFF.

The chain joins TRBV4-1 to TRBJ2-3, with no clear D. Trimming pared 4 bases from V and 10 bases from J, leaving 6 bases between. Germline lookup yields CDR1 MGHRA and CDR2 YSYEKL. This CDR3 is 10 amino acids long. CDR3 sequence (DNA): TGCGCCAGCAGCCCCTTTGCGCAGTATTTT. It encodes CASSPFAQYF.

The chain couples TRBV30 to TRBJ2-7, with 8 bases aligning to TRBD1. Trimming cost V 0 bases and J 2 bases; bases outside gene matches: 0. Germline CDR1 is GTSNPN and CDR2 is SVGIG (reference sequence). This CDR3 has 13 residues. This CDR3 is CAWSVDRAYEQYF. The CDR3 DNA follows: TGTGCCTGGAGTGTGGACAGGGCCTACGAGCAGTACTTC.

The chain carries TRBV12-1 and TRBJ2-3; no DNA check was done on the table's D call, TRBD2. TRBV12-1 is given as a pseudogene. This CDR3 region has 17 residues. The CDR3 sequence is CASSFGEREGGTDTQYF. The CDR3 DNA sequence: TGTGCCAGCAGCTTTGGGGAGCGGGAAGGGGGGACAGATACGCAGTATTTT.

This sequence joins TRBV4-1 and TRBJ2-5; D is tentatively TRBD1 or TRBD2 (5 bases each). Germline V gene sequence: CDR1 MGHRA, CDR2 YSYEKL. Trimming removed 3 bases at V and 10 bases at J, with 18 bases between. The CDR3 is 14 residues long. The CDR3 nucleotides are TGCGCCAGCAGCCACCACGGGACCCTGGCTAACCAGTACTTC. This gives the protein CASSHHGTLANQYF.

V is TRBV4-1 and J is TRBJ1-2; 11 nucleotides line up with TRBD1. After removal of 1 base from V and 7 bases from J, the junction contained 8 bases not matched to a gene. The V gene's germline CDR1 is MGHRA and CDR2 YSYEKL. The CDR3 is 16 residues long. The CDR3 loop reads CASSQGPGQGARGYTF. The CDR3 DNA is TGCGCCAGCAGCCAAGGTCCTGGACAGGGGGCGCGTGGCTACACCTTC.

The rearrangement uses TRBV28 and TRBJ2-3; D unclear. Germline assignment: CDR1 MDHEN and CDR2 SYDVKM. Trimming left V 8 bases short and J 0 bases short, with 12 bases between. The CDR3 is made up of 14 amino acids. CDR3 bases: TGTGCCAGCCCTGGGCCCACTAGCACAGATACGCAGTATTTT. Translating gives CASPGPTSTDTQYF. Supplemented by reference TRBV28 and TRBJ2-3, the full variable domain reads DVKVTQSSRYLVKRTGEKVFLECVQDMDHENMFWYRQDPGLGLRLIYFSYDVKMKEKGDIPEGYSVSREKKERFSLILESASTNQTSMYLCASPGPTSTDTQYFGPGTRLTVL.

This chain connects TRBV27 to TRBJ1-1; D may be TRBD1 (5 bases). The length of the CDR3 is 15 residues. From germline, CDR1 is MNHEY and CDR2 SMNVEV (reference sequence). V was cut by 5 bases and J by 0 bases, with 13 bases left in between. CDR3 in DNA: TGTGCCAGCAGTCCTCGGGGGACCGTGAACACTGAAGCTTTCTTT. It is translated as CASSPRGTVNTEAFF.

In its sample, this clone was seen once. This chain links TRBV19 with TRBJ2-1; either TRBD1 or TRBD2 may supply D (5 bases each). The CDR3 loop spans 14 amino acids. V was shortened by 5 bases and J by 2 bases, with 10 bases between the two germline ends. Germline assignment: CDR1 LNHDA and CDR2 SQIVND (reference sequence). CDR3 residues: CASSFPGPYNEQFF. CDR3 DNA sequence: TGTGCCAGTAGTTTTCCGGGACCCTACAATGAGCAGTTCTTC.

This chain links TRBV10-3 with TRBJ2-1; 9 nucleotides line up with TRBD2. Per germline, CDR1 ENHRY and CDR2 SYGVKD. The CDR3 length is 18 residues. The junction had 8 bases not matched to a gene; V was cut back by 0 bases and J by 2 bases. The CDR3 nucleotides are TGTGCCATCAGTGAGTCGGTGCGGGAGGGCCGACCCTACAATGAGCAGTTCTTC. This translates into CAISESVREGRPYNEQFF.

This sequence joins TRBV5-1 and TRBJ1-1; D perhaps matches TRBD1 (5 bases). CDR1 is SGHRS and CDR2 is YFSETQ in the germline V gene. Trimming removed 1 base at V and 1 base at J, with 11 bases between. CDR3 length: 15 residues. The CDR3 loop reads CASSLQGSGNTEAFF. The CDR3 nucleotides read TGCGCCAGCAGCTTGCAGGGTTCAGGGAACACTGAAGCTTTCTTT.

CDR3 residues: CASSLTGVNTEAFF. The CDR3 nucleotides read TGTGCCAGCAGCTTGACAGGTGTGAACACTGAAGCTTTCTTT. The rearrangement uses TRBV7-9 and TRBJ1-1; D possibly corresponds to TRBD1 (6 bases). Per the germline V gene, CDR1 is SEHNR and CDR2 is FQNEAQ (reference sequence). CDR3 length: 14 amino acids. The V gene lost 3 bases and the J gene lost 0 bases, with 8 bases spanning the gap. Together with reference TRBV7-9 and TRBJ1-1, the CDR3 gives the full variable domain: DTGVSQNPRHKITKRGQNVTFRCDPISEHNRLYWYRQTLGQGPEFLTYFQNEAQLEKSRLLSDRFSAERPKGSFSTLEIQRTEQGDSAMYLCASSLTGVNTEAFFGQGTRLTVV.

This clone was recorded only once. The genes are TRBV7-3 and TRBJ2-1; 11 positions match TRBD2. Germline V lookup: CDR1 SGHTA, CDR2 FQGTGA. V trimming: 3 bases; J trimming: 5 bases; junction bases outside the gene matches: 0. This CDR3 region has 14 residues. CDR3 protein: CASSLTSGDNEQFF. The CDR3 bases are TGTGCCAGCAGCTTGACTAGCGGGGACAATGAGCAGTTCTTC.

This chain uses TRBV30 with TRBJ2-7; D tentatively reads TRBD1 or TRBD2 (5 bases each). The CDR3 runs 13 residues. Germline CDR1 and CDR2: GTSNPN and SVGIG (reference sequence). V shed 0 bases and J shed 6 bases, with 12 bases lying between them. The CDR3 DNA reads TGTGCCTGGAGTGTCGGGACCTCGGGCGAGCAGTACTTC. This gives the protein CAWSVGTSGEQYF. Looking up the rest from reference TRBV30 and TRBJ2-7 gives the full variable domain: SQTIHQWPATLVQPVGSPLSLECTVEGTSNPNLYWYRQAAGRGLQLLFYSVGIGQISSEVPQNLSASRPQDRQFILSSKKLLLSDSGFYLCAWSVGTSGEQYFGPGTRLTVT.

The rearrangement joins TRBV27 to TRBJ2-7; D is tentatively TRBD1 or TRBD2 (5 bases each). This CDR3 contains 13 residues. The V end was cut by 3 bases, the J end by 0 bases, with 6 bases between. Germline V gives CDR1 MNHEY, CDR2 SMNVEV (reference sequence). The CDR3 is CASSFGASYEQYF. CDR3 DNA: TGTGCCAGCAGTTTCGGGGCCTCCTACGAGCAGTACTTC.

The CDR3 region has the DNA TGTGCCAGCAGCAAGGACAGGGGGGGATACGAGCAGTACTTC. This encodes CASSKDRGGYEQYF. This rearrangement joins TRBV5-5 to TRBJ2-7, with 10 bases aligning to TRBD1. CDR1 and CDR2 from the germline V gene are SGHKS and YYEKEE (reference sequence). With V trimmed by 4 bases and J by 4 bases, 5 bases remained unmatched. This CDR3 has 14 amino acids.

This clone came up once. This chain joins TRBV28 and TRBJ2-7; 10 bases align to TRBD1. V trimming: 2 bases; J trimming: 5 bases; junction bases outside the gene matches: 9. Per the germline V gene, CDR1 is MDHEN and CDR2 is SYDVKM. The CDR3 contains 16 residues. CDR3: CASSLHTGTGADEQYF. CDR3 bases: TGTGCCAGCAGTTTACACACCGGGACAGGGGCCGACGAGCAGTACTTC.

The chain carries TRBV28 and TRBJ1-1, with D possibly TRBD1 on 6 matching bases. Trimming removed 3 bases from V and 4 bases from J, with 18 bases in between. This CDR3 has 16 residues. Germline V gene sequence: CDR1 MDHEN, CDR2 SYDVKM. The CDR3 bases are TGTGCCAGCAGTTTCAACAGGGAGGGGGGTGGCACTGAAGCTTTCTTT. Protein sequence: CASSFNREGGGTEAFF.

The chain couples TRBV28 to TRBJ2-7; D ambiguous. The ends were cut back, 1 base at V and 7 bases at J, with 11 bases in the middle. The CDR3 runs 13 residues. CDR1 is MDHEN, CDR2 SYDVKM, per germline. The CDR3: CASSLSALWEQYF. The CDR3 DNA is TGTGCCAGCAGTTTATCAGCCTTATGGGAGCAGTACTTC.

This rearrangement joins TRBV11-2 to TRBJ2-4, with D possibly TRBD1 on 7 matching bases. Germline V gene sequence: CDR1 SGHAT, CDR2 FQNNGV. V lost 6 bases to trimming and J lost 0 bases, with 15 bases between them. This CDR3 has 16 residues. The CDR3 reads CASRLGGQLAKNIQYF. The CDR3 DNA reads TGTGCCAGCAGATTGGGGGGACAGCTAGCCAAAAACATTCAGTACTTC.

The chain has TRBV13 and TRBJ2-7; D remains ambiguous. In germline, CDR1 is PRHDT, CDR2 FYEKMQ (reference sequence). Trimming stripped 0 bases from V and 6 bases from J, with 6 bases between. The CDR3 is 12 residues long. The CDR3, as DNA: TGTGCCAGCAGCTTAGGCCCCCTCGAGCAGTACTTC. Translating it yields CASSLGPLEQYF.

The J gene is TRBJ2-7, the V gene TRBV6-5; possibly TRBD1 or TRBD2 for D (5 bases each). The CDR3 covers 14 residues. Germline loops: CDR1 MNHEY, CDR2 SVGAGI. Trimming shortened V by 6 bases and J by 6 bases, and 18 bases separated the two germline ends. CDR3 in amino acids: CASSLNPGRTEQYF. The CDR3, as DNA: TGTGCCAGCAGCCTAAACCCGGGACGGACCGAGCAGTACTTC.